This T cell receptor beta chain comes out of a study of blood T cell repertoires in COVID-19. Study-level background: Some COVID-19 samples were acute and others convalescent; all came from the United States, Italy and Spain. The analysed material was cDNA or gDNA that came from T cells, B-cell-depleted T cells, or PBMCs.

CDR1 is SGHRS, CDR2 YFSETQ, per germline. This CDR3 has 13 residues. Trimming removed 6 bases from V and 11 bases from J; junction bases left unmatched: 12. Sequencing was performed with immunoSEQ multiplex PCR; in TCRdb, only in-frame clones are kept and a portion is missing. The sample lists 400,000 to 500,000 clones; around 87% were seen once. In terms of age and location, participants ranged from roughly 18 to 90 years and lived in about 25 US areas. Among Cohort 3 donors, those recovered had two negative PCRs, clearance, or symptom resolution. This clone occurred once. The sequencing input was PBMCs or T cells enriched from blood (not recorded which). The genes are TRBV5-1 and TRBJ2-3; 7 nucleotides align to TRBD1. This TCR came from a woman in her 40s who had recovered from COVID-19. The CDR3 DNA is TGCGCCAGCACGTCTCAGACAGGGATGGTGCAGTATTTT. This gives the protein CASTSQTGMVQYF.